These T cell receptor beta chains were read from a single sample in a study of T cells in tumors after PD-1 blockade. Clones were read by immunoSEQ multiplex PCR, and TCRdb kept only the in-frame ones, dropping some. The sample includes fewer than 3,000 clones, 55% to 70% of them seen just once. The sample was tumor tissue, taken after anti-PD-1 treatment. Receptors originate from a human donor with basal cell carcinoma. CDR3s leave out the opening cysteine and the closing phenylalanine or tryptophan.

j_gene: TRBJ1-3
len: 12
v_gene: TRBV10-3
CDR3aa: AISETSSGNTIY

j_gene: TRBJ1-3
len: 15
v_gene: TRBV7-2
CDR3aa: ASSLWAGGDSGNTIY

j_gene: TRBJ1-5
len: 14
v_gene: TRBV2
CDR3aa: ASSERQGASNQPQH

j_gene: TRBJ2-3
len: 13
v_gene: TRBV24-1
CDR3aa: ATSVTGGGADTQY

j_gene: TRBJ2-1
len: 13
v_gene: TRBV19
CDR3aa: ASSPGQNSYNEQF

j_gene: TRBJ2-3
len: 11
v_gene: TRBV19
CDR3aa: ASSKGHADTQY

j_gene: TRBJ2-7
len: 15
v_gene: TRBV13
CDR3aa: ASSLGLLAGSSYEQY

j_gene: TRBJ1-4
len: 12
v_gene: TRBV28
CDR3aa: ASSFQGARGKLF

j_gene: TRBJ2-7
len: 13
v_gene: TRBV5-1
CDR3aa: ASSLVSGGMYEQY

j_gene: TRBJ1-5
len: 11
v_gene: TRBV6-5
CDR3aa: ASRDISNQPQH

j_gene: TRBJ2-5
len: 14
v_gene: TRBV7-9
CDR3aa: ASSLGDRSWGETQY

j_gene: TRBJ2-2
len: 13
v_gene: TRBV5-4
CDR3aa: ASSFKGANTGELF

j_gene: TRBJ1-3
len: 13
v_gene: TRBV11-1
CDR3aa: ASSDRTGTGNTIY

j_gene: TRBJ2-4
len: 14
v_gene: TRBV28
CDR3aa: ASSPWTGDDKNIQY

j_gene: TRBJ1-2
len: 12
v_gene: TRBV3-1/TRBV3-2
CDR3aa: ASSQEKPSYGYT

j_gene: TRBJ2-1
len: 11
v_gene: TRBV6-2/TRBV6-3
CDR3aa: ASSYFGPREQF

j_gene: TRBJ1-6
len: 12
v_gene: TRBV28
CDR3aa: ASSLIGTDSPLH

j_gene: TRBJ2-3
len: 15
v_gene: TRBV27
CDR3aa: ASSLSLPSDPRDTQY

j_gene: TRBJ1-3
len: 12
v_gene: TRBV27
CDR3aa: ASSPQGARNTIY

j_gene: TRBJ2-2
len: 14
v_gene: TRBV5-1
CDR3aa: ASSSSVAAISGELF

j_gene: TRBJ2-2
len: 13
v_gene: TRBV5-4
CDR3aa: ASSPGAGNTGELF

j_gene: TRBJ1-3
len: 17
v_gene: TRBV12-5
CDR3aa: ASGLFSPPVRASGNTIY

j_gene: TRBJ1-5
len: 13
v_gene: TRBV19
CDR3aa: ASSIGVYSNQPQH

j_gene: TRBJ2-2
len: 13
v_gene: TRBV7-3
CDR3aa: ASSPGLGNTGELF

j_gene: TRBJ1-2
len: 14
v_gene: TRBV30
CDR3aa: AWSLDSGGADYGYT

j_gene: TRBJ2-6
len: 12
v_gene: TRBV2
CDR3aa: ASRGPGGANVLT

j_gene: TRBJ1-2
len: 13
v_gene: TRBV5-1
CDR3aa: ASSPGGTGGYGYT

j_gene: TRBJ1-5
len: 12
v_gene: TRBV28
CDR3aa: ASSLQGEGQPQH

j_gene: TRBJ1-2
len: 12
v_gene: TRBV19
CDR3aa: ASNPGATFYGYT

j_gene: TRBJ2-2
len: 14
v_gene: TRBV9
CDR3aa: ASSAGLAGGAGELF

j_gene: TRBJ2-7
len: 12
v_gene: TRBV7-9
CDR3aa: ASSLVGPTYEQY

j_gene: TRBJ2-2
len: 14
v_gene: TRBV9
CDR3aa: ASSVEETTNTGELF

j_gene: TRBJ1-5
len: 10
v_gene: TRBV5-6
CDR3aa: ASSRIGQPQH

j_gene: TRBJ1-2
len: 9
v_gene: TRBV20-1
CDR3aa: SATGSGGYT

j_gene: TRBJ1-5
len: 10
v_gene: TRBV6-5
CDR3aa: ASRQGDQPQH

j_gene: TRBJ2-5
len: 13
v_gene: TRBV11-3
CDR3aa: ASSLGDREGETQY

j_gene: TRBJ1-1
len: 14
v_gene: TRBV5-4
CDR3aa: ASSLPKGQGDTEAF

j_gene: TRBJ2-5
len: 10
v_gene: TRBV29-1
CDR3aa: SVNRLLETQY

j_gene: TRBJ1-4
len: 12
v_gene: TRBV28
CDR3aa: ASSFQGAREKLF

j_gene: TRBJ2-3
len: 13
v_gene: TRBV19
CDR3aa: ASSVAGGRTDTQY